A single sample gave rise to the 8 T cell receptor beta chains below, sequenced in a study of a mutant IDH1 vaccine in newly diagnosed glioma. The time point is: week 5, during vaccination. Topical imiquimod was applied with each vaccine dose, which held 300 ug of mutant IDH1 20-mer peptide. Which antigens these TCRs recognize remains unknown. Libraries were prepared by immunoSEQ multiplex PCR; TCRdb keeps only in-frame clonotypes and omits some of them. This sample has around 51,000 clones, with roughly 73% found just once. The sequencing here drew on PBMCs, taken from a glioma patient whose treatment included an IDH1 peptide vaccine. The receptors stem from a woman aged 40 to 49 with glioma.

The V and J genes are TRBV5-4 and TRBJ2-5; D is uncertain. CDR3 size: 13 residues. V shed 1 base and J shed 4 bases, with 8 bases lying between them. Germline CDR1 reads SGHNT; CDR2 reads YYREEE (reference sequence). The chain's CDR3 is CASSLPHGETQYF. CDR3 nucleotides: TGTGCCAGCAGCTTGCCCCATGGAGAGACCCAGTACTTC.

The sample holds a few counts of this clone. V gene TRBV6-5 combines with J gene TRBJ1-2; D might be TRBD1 (5 bases). CDR3 size: 15 residues. The germline CDR1 and CDR2 sequences are MNHEY and SVGAGI. V lost 6 bases, J lost 4 bases, and 18 bases lay in between. CDR3 region: CASSRWESGGYGYTF. The CDR3 bases are TGTGCCAGCAGCCGGTGGGAAAGTGGGGGCTATGGCTACACCTTC.

The rearrangement joins TRBV29-1 to TRBJ1-2; D is possibly TRBD1 (6 bases). The V gene lost 6 bases and the J gene lost 4 bases, with 21 bases spanning the gap. Germline values: CDR1 SQVTM, CDR2 ANQGSEA. The CDR3 totals 15 residues. The CDR3 loop reads CSVAPGQGTSYGYTF. In nucleotides, the CDR3 is TGCAGCGTCGCCCCGGGGCAGGGGACGAGCTATGGCTACACCTTC.

The gene calls are TRBV6-6 and TRBJ2-7, with a weak D call TRBD1 (6 bases). V was shortened by 6 bases and J by 2 bases, with 11 bases between the two germline ends. The CDR3 sequence is 13 residues long. Germline CDR1 MNHNY, CDR2 SVGAGI (reference sequence). CDR3 sequence (DNA): TGTGCCAGCAGAACGGGACAAACCTACGAGCAGTACTTC. Protein: CASRTGQTYEQYF.

The CDR3 coding sequence is TGTGCCAGTAGCAGTCGGACCAATCAGCCCCAGCATTTT. This codes for CASSSRTNQPQHF. This chain connects TRBV19 to TRBJ1-5; no clear D gene. Trimming removed 6 bases at V and 3 bases at J, with 9 bases between. CDR1 and CDR2 (germline): LNHDA, SQIVND (reference sequence). This CDR3 has 13 residues.

The chain employs TRBV30 and TRBJ2-3, with TRBD2 as a possible D gene (6 bases). The V gene lost 2 bases and the J gene lost 1 base, with 7 bases spanning the gap. Germline-derived CDR1 and CDR2 are GTSNPN and SVGIG (reference sequence). This CDR3 region has 13 residues. As DNA, the CDR3 is TGTGCCTGGAGTCCGGGGGGCACAGATACGCAGTATTTT. Translation gives CAWSPGGTDTQYF.

The V and J genes are TRBV5-1 and TRBJ2-1; D is possibly TRBD2 (5 bases). Trimming left V 4 bases short and J 0 bases short, with 11 bases between. Germline V lookup: CDR1 SGHRS, CDR2 YFSETQ. The CDR3 is made up of 15 amino acids. This CDR3 reads CASSSLGSSYNEQFF. CDR3 nucleotide sequence: TGCGCCAGCAGCAGTCTAGGGAGCTCCTACAATGAGCAGTTCTTC.

The genes are TRBV27 and TRBJ2-2; 10 bases align to TRBD2. The CDR3 extends over 15 amino acids. After removal of 5 bases from V and 7 bases from J, the junction contained 7 bases not matched to a gene. CDR1 and CDR2 (germline): MNHEY, SMNVEV (reference sequence). Here the CDR3 reads CASSPLAGRIGELFF. The DNA of the CDR3 is TGTGCCAGCAGTCCACTAGCGGGGCGGATCGGGGAGCTGTTTTTT.